The 21 T cell receptor beta chains below all came from one sample that was sequenced in a study of CD8+ T cells in alopecia areata (dated by TCRdb to the late 2010s). This specimen's time point label, per the study, means: about 4 weeks on oral tofacitinib. The sample's treatment or condition label is to be understood as: oral pan-JAK inhibitor, 5-10 mg twice daily. From alopecia areata patients, peripheral blood was collected along with lesional scalp punch biopsies. To prepare the library, the immunoSEQ multiplex PCR assay was applied. RNA was extracted from all samples and reverse transcribed into cDNA, which served as template for TCR sequencing. The table was pulled from immuneACCESS by TCRdb, which kept in-frame rearrangements only. Such tables lose some clones; where checked, under half of the loss comes from unresolved V genes, and the rest has no known cause. The sample has 10,000 to 15,000 clones on record, 65% to 70% of them singletons. Of the sample, 7% is held by the ten largest clones.

The sample was skin, taken at week 4, from a patient treated with tofacitinib. The receptors were gathered from a human donor with alopecia areata.

This rearrangement joins TRBV6-1 to TRBJ1-4; no clear D. The germline CDR1 and CDR2 sequences are MNHNS and SASEGT. This CDR3 contains 14 residues. V shed 6 bases and J shed 0 bases, with 8 bases lying between them. The DNA of the CDR3 is TGTGCCAGCAGCCTAGACCCAACTAATGAAAAACTGTTTTTT. Its protein product is CASSLDPTNEKLFF.

This sequence joins TRBV19 and TRBJ1-4; possible D gene TRBD1, 6 bases. The CDR3 has 14 residues. From germline, CDR1 is LNHDA and CDR2 SQIVND (reference sequence). Trimming removed 4 bases at V and 10 bases at J, with 16 bases between. DNA for the CDR3: TGTGCCAGTAGTACCGGGACAACCTTCGGAAAACTGTTTTTT. Translation gives CASSTGTTFGKLFF. Variable domain in full (rest from reference TRBV19 and TRBJ1-4): DGGITQSPKYLFRKEGQNVTLSCEQNLNHDAMYWYRQDPGQGLRLIYYSQIVNDFQKGDIAEGYSVSREKKESFPLTVTSAQKNPTAFYLCASSTGTTFGKLFFGSGTQLSVL.

This sequence joins TRBV7-1 and TRBJ2-1; 8 positions agree with TRBD1. TRBV7-1 belongs to the ORF category, with a function that is uncertain. The CDR3 covers 13 residues. The trim removed 4 bases at V and 6 bases at J, leaving 2 bases unmatched. CDR3 bases: TGTGCCAGCAGCTTCGGACAGGGCAATGAGCAGTTCTTC. Translation: CASSFGQGNEQFF.

In its sample, this clone was seen a few times. The chain links TRBV4-1 to TRBJ1-2; 9 bases align to TRBD1. This CDR3 comprises 15 residues. Looked up from germline, CDR1 is MGHRA and CDR2 is YSYEKL. V trimming: 0 bases; J trimming: 7 bases; junction bases outside the gene matches: 6. CDR3 bases: TGCGCCAGCAGCCAAGATTACAGGGGGCTCGGTGGCTACACCTTC. Amino acids: CASSQDYRGLGGYTF.

The rearrangement links TRBV4-1 to TRBJ2-1; 12 bases line up with TRBD2. V was pared by 1 base and J by 7 bases, with 2 bases of the junction left unmatched. The CDR3 is made up of 15 amino acids. Germline CDR1 reads MGHRA; CDR2 reads YSYEKL. The chain's CDR3 is CASSQGLAGENEQFF. The CDR3, as DNA: TGCGCCAGCAGCCAAGGACTAGCGGGGGAGAATGAGCAGTTCTTC.

This clone is large by share. The chain is built from TRBV7-8 and TRBJ2-7; no clear D. The germline V gene encodes CDR1 SGHVS and CDR2 FQNEAQ. Trimming stripped 7 bases from V and 4 bases from J, with 17 bases between. This CDR3 has 14 amino acids. The chain's CDR3 is CASTSYGPGYEQYF. The CDR3 coding sequence is TGTGCCAGCACCAGCTACGGACCTGGTTACGAGCAGTACTTC.

A few counts support this clone. The rearrangement uses TRBV15 and TRBJ2-1, with TRBD2 matching 10 bases. Germline V gives CDR1 LNHNV, CDR2 YYDKDF (reference sequence). V shed 0 bases and J 4 bases; nucleotides not matched to a gene: 9. The length of the CDR3 is 18 residues. In DNA form, the CDR3 reads TGTGCCACCAGCAGAGATTGGGGACTAGCGAGTCAATACAATGAGCAGTTCTTC. Its translation is CATSRDWGLASQYNEQFF.

The chain joins TRBV4-3 to TRBJ2-3; 11 positions agree with TRBD2. This CDR3 has 16 amino acids. Germline V gives CDR1 LGHNA, CDR2 YSLEER. Unmatched junction bases numbered 5, after V lost 2 bases and J lost 4 bases. Here the CDR3 DNA reads TGCGCCAGCAGCCAATATATAGCGGGGGGGCCAGATACGCAGTATTTT. This codes for CASSQYIAGGPDTQYF.

This clone was counted only a few times. The V gene is TRBV29-1, the J gene TRBJ2-5, with 7 bases that match TRBD1. Germline V CDR1 and CDR2: SQVTM, ANQGSEA. Losses at the gene ends were 4 bases for V and 0 bases for J; bases not matched to a gene: 8. This CDR3 spans 15 amino acids. The CDR3 DNA follows: TGCAGCGTTGGAAAGGGGGCCTTGTACCAAGAGACCCAGTACTTC. This codes for CSVGKGALYQETQYF. Looking up the rest from reference TRBV29-1 and TRBJ2-5 gives the full variable domain: SAVISQKPSRDICQRGTSLTIQCQVDSQVTMMFWYRQQPGQSLTLIATANQGSEATYESGFVIDKFPISRPNLTFSTLTVSNMSPEDSSIYLCSVGKGALYQETQYFGPGTRLLVL.

As concerns this clone: The junction shows a germline mismatch at one end, possibly a read error. The genes are TRBV14 and TRBJ1-2; 7 bases fit TRBD1. The CDR3 is made up of 12 amino acids. Looked up from germline, CDR1 is SGHDN and CDR2 is FVKESK. The CDR3 DNA follows: TGTGCCAGCAGCTGGACGGGACAGCTCCTATACTTC. It translates to CASSWTGQLLYF.

The chain couples TRBV2 to TRBJ2-2; D is possibly TRBD1 (6 bases). CDR1 and CDR2 from the germline V gene are SNHLY and FYNNEI. The CDR3 is 16 residues long. V was cut by 3 bases and J by 0 bases, with 11 bases left in between. The CDR3 bases are TGTGCCAGCAGTGACAAGGGACACTCGAACACCGGGGAGCTGTTTTTT. Its translation is CASSDKGHSNTGELFF. The whole variable domain, remainder taken from reference TRBV2 and TRBJ2-2, is EPEVTQTPSHQVTQMGQEVILRCVPISNHLYFYWYRQILGQKVEFLVSFYNNEISEKSEIFDDQFSVERPDGSNFTLKIRSTKLEDSAMYFCASSDKGHSNTGELFFGEGSRLTVL.

The chain recombines TRBV6-5 with TRBJ1-1; D is possibly TRBD1 (6 bases). Germline lookup yields CDR1 MNHEY and CDR2 SVGAGI. V shed 5 bases and J shed 1 base, with 11 bases lying between them. CDR3 length equals 14 residues. The CDR3 spells CASSGGARNTEAFF. In DNA form, the CDR3 reads TGTGCCAGCAGTGGGGGGGCACGGAACACTGAAGCTTTCTTT.

This clone showed up just a few times. Other nucleotide sequences in the sample specify the same CDR3. J is TRBJ2-2 and V is TRBV7-3; 7 bases fit TRBD2. The CDR3 is 14 amino acids. The junction had 3 bases not matched to a gene; V was cut back by 4 bases and J by 4 bases. Germline V gene lookup returns CDR1 SGHTA and CDR2 FQGTGA. The chain's CDR3 is CASSSTGGTGELFF. CDR3 DNA sequence: TGTGCCAGCAGCTCAACGGGGGGCACCGGGGAGCTGTTTTTT.

J is TRBJ2-2 and V is TRBV4-1; D tentatively fits TRBD1 or TRBD2 (6 bases each). The CDR3 covers 18 residues. Trimming shortened V by 5 bases and J by 2 bases, and 21 bases separated the two germline ends. Germline V gene sequence: CDR1 MGHRA, CDR2 YSYEKL. In nucleotides, the CDR3 is TGCGCCAGCAGCGCAGTGCGTAGGGGGGTAGACAACACCGGGGAGCTGTTTTTT. Protein sequence: CASSAVRRGVDNTGELFF.

The rearrangement links TRBV11-2 to TRBJ2-6; D may be TRBD1 (5 bases). CDR3 length: 18 amino acids. CDR1 and CDR2 from the germline V gene are SGHAT and FQNNGV. V was pared by 5 bases and J by 0 bases, with 17 bases between. CDR3 nucleotides: TGTGCCAGCAGCCGCTTCGTGGACACGAGCTCTGGGGCCAACGTCCTGACTTTC. Its translation is CASSRFVDTSSGANVLTF.

Only a few counts were recorded for this clone. V gene TRBV10-3 combines with J gene TRBJ1-2, with D maybe TRBD1 (6 bases). Trimming pared 2 bases from V and 2 bases from J, leaving 12 bases between. The CDR3 sequence is 15 residues long. Germline assignment: CDR1 ENHRY and CDR2 SYGVKD. The CDR3 loop is CAISETGHLNYGYTF. The CDR3 nucleotides read TGTGCCATCAGTGAGACGGGACACCTAAACTATGGCTACACCTTC.

V is TRBV7-9 and J is TRBJ1-2, with D maybe TRBD1 (5 bases). Trimming pared 4 bases from V and 2 bases from J, leaving 23 bases between. CDR3 length equals 18 residues. CDR1 is SEHNR, CDR2 FQNEAQ, per germline (reference sequence). The CDR3 region has the DNA TGTGCCAGCAGCTCCCGAGGCGGGGCGGAATACATCAACTATGGCTACACCTTC. Amino acid sequence: CASSSRGGAEYINYGYTF.

The chain combines TRBV5-1 with TRBJ1-5; 7 bases are a match to TRBD1. CDR3 length: 15 residues. The germline CDR1 and CDR2 sequences are SGHRS and YFSETQ. With V trimmed by 2 bases and J by 5 bases, 7 bases remained unmatched. The CDR3 sequence: CASSLTGDLYQPQHF. The CDR3 DNA sequence: TGCGCCAGCAGCTTAACAGGGGACCTTTATCAGCCCCAGCATTTT.

The chain joins TRBV6-5 to TRBJ1-5; 7 bases are shared with TRBD1. Germline V gene sequence: CDR1 MNHEY, CDR2 SVGAGI. The CDR3 loop spans 15 amino acids. V was clipped by 10 bases and J by 2 bases; unmatched bases: 11. CDR3 in amino acids: CAIATVTGGNQPQHF. The CDR3 DNA reads TGTGCCATCGCTACGGTTACAGGGGGCAATCAGCCCCAGCATTTT.

The chain employs TRBV7-8 and TRBJ1-4; perhaps TRBD1 as D (5 bases). The CDR3 totals 15 residues. Trimming removed 5 bases from V and 8 bases from J, with 18 bases in between. Germline values: CDR1 SGHVS, CDR2 FQNEAQ. The CDR3 DNA reads TGTGCCAGCAGCCCCTGGATTGTGGCAGGGGAAAAACTGTTTTTT. Its translation: CASSPWIVAGEKLFF.

This clone was detected only once. The junction departs from the called germline gene at one end, perhaps through a read error. This sample also contains other DNA sequences that code for the same CDR3. This sequence joins TRBV18 and TRBJ2-7; 8 positions match TRBD1. The CDR3 covers 12 residues. Germline CDR1 and CDR2: KGHSH and LQKENI. In nucleotides, the CDR3 is TGCGCCAGCTCACCGGACAGGGTCGAGCAGTACTTC. It translates to CASSPDRVEQYF. Looking up the rest from reference TRBV18 and TRBJ2-7 gives the full variable domain: NAGVMQNPRHLVRRRGQEARLRCSPMKGHSHVYWYRQLPEEGLKFMVYLQKENIIDESGMPKERFSAEFPKEGPSILRIQQVVRGDSAAYFCASSPDRVEQYFGPGTRLTVT.